The T cell receptor (beta chain) described here comes from a study of PD-L1 blockade in urothelial cancer (TCRdb year 2017). In terms of the full investigation: Every patient began therapy in about 2014 and was given atezolizumab 1,200 mg intravenously every 3 weeks. Blood samples were analyzed at two time points: 3 weeks after treatment start (second dose) and 6 weeks after treatment start. An ECOG performance status of 0 or 1 was recorded for the patients, and 0 to 3 prior chemotherapy regimens had been received by the patients. An exploratory multi-omic analysis was conducted of the somatic, immune and clinical correlates of response to PD-L1 blockade with atezolizumab in urothelial cancer. TCR sequencing covered pretreatment tumor samples and matched, serially collected peripheral blood taken before and after atezolizumab treatment. Twenty-five of 29 patients were identified as males with urothelial cancer of bladder origin, and a prior smoking history was reported by 18 of 29 patients. In the same patients, whole exome sequencing and RNA sequencing of pretreatment tumors were performed in addition to TCR sequencing. Durable clinical benefit meant progression-free survival longer than 6 months, and TCR features were also tested against progression-free and overall survival. Blood samples gave a median of around 140,000 T cells and under 85,000 unique TCRs, with a median clonality of approximately 0.08. Pretreatment blood TCR-seq was available for around 29 patients, at least one posttreatment blood collection was obtained for some 25 patients, and tumor TCR-seq was available for some 25 patients. Durable clinical benefit was achieved by nine patients and was not achieved by 20 patients. Overall results and qualifications from the work: Greater expansion of tumor-associated TCR clones in peripheral blood 3 weeks after the start of treatment was observed in patients with durable benefit (n of about 20, p = 0.022). Improved progression-free and overall survival was associated with having pretreatment peripheral blood TCR clonality below the median. Because the sample size was small (n ≈ 30) and many of the analyses were exploratory, the results are meant to be hypothesis-generating.

The CDR3 contains 14 residues, cysteine and phenylalanine counted. CDR3 DNA only is kept here, 42 bases in frame from base 1. V is reduced by 2 bases and J by 1 base, leaving a spacing of 10 bases between them. Based on the germline V gene, the CDR1 and CDR2 sequences are SGHRS and YFSETQ. Each PCR received spiked-in synthetic TCR analog templates so that absolute template abundance could be estimated from read counts. The immunoSEQ assay used bias-controlled V and J gene primers to amplify TCRbeta CDR3 regions from genomic DNA. Sequencing of rearranged TCRbeta segments was done at approximately 20X coverage. Under the source paper's analysis protocol: Clustering was used to correct sequencing errors, and CDR3s were annotated against IMGT so that V, D and J genes could be assigned. Only productive TCRbeta rearrangements were used in downstream analyses, excluding out-of-frame or stop-codon sequences. Clonality was computed as one minus Shannon entropy normalized by the log of the number of unique productive sequences. Clones differing between time points or between blood and tumor were identified by Fisher's exact test with Benjamini-Hochberg correction at adjusted p below 0.01. TCRdb provides this immuneACCESS table in a form limited to in-frame rearrangements. Some clones are lacking; in checked studies, under half of them reflect an unresolved V gene, and why the rest are absent is not known. For V, J and clone size, that table is used; D and trimming come from the DNA. In all, the sample holds about 49,000 clones, and 79% of those were seen once. 10% of the sample is in the top ten clones.

The time point label here, explained by the study, means: pretreatment peripheral blood. A total of roughly 31 patients with locally advanced or metastatic urothelial carcinoma, treated at Memorial Sloan Kettering on a trial protocol, made up the cohort. Peripheral blood mononuclear cells were collected pretreatment and during treatment, with between 1 and 8 total time points obtained per patient. The Qiagen DNeasy Blood extraction kit was used to purify genomic DNA from total PBMCs and from tumor samples. PBMCs were collected pretreatment and during treatment and were isolated and stored as previously described. As to this clone: No cognate antigen has been identified for it. Per-base qualities were not stored, and no clone one base away is much larger.

The sequencing used PBMCs, collected around atezolizumab (anti-PD-L1) treatment. This sequence uses TRBV5-1 and TRBJ2-7, with a weak D call of TRBD1 (5 bases match). The receptor comes from a man in his 70s with urothelial cancer. The CDR3 is CASSFGSGSYEQYF. Here is the DNA: TGCGCCAGCAGCTTCGGGTCAGGGTCCTACGAGCAGTACTTC.